Listed here is a single T cell receptor beta chain. Its specificity is not known. The data originate from a study of identical twins. A single record per CDR3 protein comes from TCRdb applying MiXCR to the 5' RACE reads. The data show over 600,000 distinct CDR3 sequences, around 21% seen once. Between the trimmed V and J ends, which lost 0 bases and 1 base, there was a span of 10 bases. The CDR3 length is 15 residues. Germline V lookup: CDR1 SGDLS, CDR2 YYNGEE. The study's findings and limits: Less excess twin sharing appeared in beta out-of-frame sequences. The authors noted that invariant MAIT and iNKT cells could partly confound zero-insertion analyses.

These data also formed part of another study, on T cells expressing NK-cell markers. That source notes: Eight donors were sequenced, of whom seven were HCMV-seropositive, while the remaining one was HCMV-seronegative.

The chain recombines TRBV9 with TRBJ1-1; D might be TRBD1 (5 bases). Source material: PBMCs. The receptor was isolated from a woman aged 18-29 years in good health. CDR3: CASSVVGTKNTEAFF. In DNA, the CDR3 is TGTGCCAGCAGCGTAGTCGGGACTAAGAACACTGAAGCTTTCTTT.